This passage covers 19 T cell receptor beta chains from one sample sequenced in a study of vaccination effects on CD4 cells after COVID-19. With the ViraFEST assay, the study expanded antigen-specific CD4+ T cells using viral peptide pools, then sequenced them. The culture ran for less than 12 days, and then CD4+ T cells were isolated. Each person got two doses of an mRNA SARS-CoV-2 vaccine, BNT162b2 or mRNA-1273. Clones were sequenced by immunoSEQ multiplex PCR, and TCRdb holds only the in-frame ones, with some missing. The table has tens of thousands of clones, 55% to 75% seen once. These receptors have no known antigen. This material consisted of CD4+ T cells from PBMCs cultured with HCoV-NL63 spike peptides, taken after COVID-19 vaccination. These receptor sequences come from a human donor who received a COVID-19 vaccine.

The rearrangement joins TRBV18 to TRBJ2-3; no reliable D call. The length of the CDR3 is 15 residues. V was shortened by 0 bases and J by 6 bases, with 13 bases between the two germline ends. CDR1 and CDR2 from the germline V gene are KGHSH and LQKENI. CDR3 sequence: CASSPPSQNPDTQYF. CDR3 nucleotide sequence: TGTGCCAGCTCACCACCCAGCCAAAATCCCGATACGCAGTATTTT. The full variable domain, rest sourced from reference TRBV18 and TRBJ2-3, is NAGVMQNPRHLVRRRGQEARLRCSPMKGHSHVYWYRQLPEEGLKFMVYLQKENIIDESGMPKERFSAEFPKEGPSILRIQQVVRGDSAAYFCASSPPSQNPDTQYFGPGTRLTVL.

The rearrangement links TRBV5-4 to TRBJ2-7; 8 positions agree with TRBD2. The CDR3 has 16 amino acids. Germline V gives CDR1 SGHNT, CDR2 YYREEE (reference sequence). J lost 5 bases, V lost 1 base, and 11 bases had no gene match. In nucleotides, the CDR3 is TGTGCCAGCAGCTTGTACGAGCGGGGGTGGTCCCACGAGCAGTACTTC. Residues: CASSLYERGWSHEQYF.

V gene TRBV19 combines with J gene TRBJ1-2, with a possible D match to TRBD1 (5 bases). Germline assignment: CDR1 LNHDA and CDR2 SQIVND (reference sequence). The CDR3 totals 16 residues. V dropped 3 bases and J dropped 4 bases, with 18 bases sitting between them. CDR3 amino acids: CASSIDAAQGFYGYTF. CDR3 nucleotides: TGTGCCAGTAGTATTGACGCAGCTCAGGGATTCTATGGCTACACCTTC.

V gene TRBV9 combines with J gene TRBJ1-1; possible D gene TRBD1, 5 bases. The CDR3 is made up of 14 amino acids. Trimming stripped 0 bases from V and 9 bases from J, with 15 bases between. The germline V gene has CDR1 SGDLS and CDR2 YYNGEE. In nucleotides, the CDR3 is TGTGCCAGCAGCGTAGGTGGACACTGGGATCAAGCTTTCTTT. Amino acid sequence: CASSVGGHWDQAFF.

V is TRBV7-2 and J is TRBJ1-2, with 9 bases lining up with TRBD1. Germline V CDR1 and CDR2: SGHTA, FQGNSA. Trimming removed 4 bases from V and 4 bases from J; junction bases left unmatched: 7. The CDR3 has 15 residues. The CDR3 region has the DNA TGTGCCAGCAGCTATTACAGGGGGCGAAGCTATGGCTACACCTTC. Translated, it gives CASSYYRGRSYGYTF.

The chain has TRBV29-1 and TRBJ2-5; no clear D. V shed 2 bases and J shed 5 bases, with 12 bases lying between them. The CDR3 extends over 13 amino acids. CDR1 is SQVTM, CDR2 ANQGSEA, per germline. The CDR3 is CSVETAQYETQYF. For the CDR3, the DNA is TGCAGCGTTGAAACAGCACAATATGAGACCCAGTACTTC.

The chain is built from TRBV7-8 and TRBJ2-7; 9 positions match TRBD1. This CDR3 comprises 19 residues. V trimming: 0 bases; J trimming: 2 bases; junction bases outside the gene matches: 14. Per the germline V gene, CDR1 is SGHVS and CDR2 is FQNEAQ. The CDR3 nucleotides are TGTGCCAGCAGCTTAGCACCCCGGGGCCGGGACAGGGAAACCTACGAGCAGTACTTC. It specifies CASSLAPRGRDRETYEQYF.

This chain links TRBV6-5 with TRBJ1-3; a possible D gene is TRBD1 (5 bases). V was pared by 7 bases and J by 4 bases, with 17 bases between. The V gene's germline CDR1 is MNHEY and CDR2 SVGAGI. The CDR3 has 15 amino acids. The CDR3 region is CASTPRGGSGNTIYF. The CDR3 DNA follows: TGTGCCAGCACACCTCGTGGGGGGTCCGGAAACACCATATATTTT.

This chain uses TRBV5-4 with TRBJ2-3, with no clear D. From germline, CDR1 is SGHNT and CDR2 YYREEE (reference sequence). There are 13 residues in the CDR3. The V end lost 1 base, the J end lost 6 bases, and 9 bases lay between the germline ends. The DNA of the CDR3 is TGTGCCAGCAGCTTGCTGGCAGAGGATACGCAGTATTTT. This sequence encodes CASSLLAEDTQYF.

Here the CDR3 reads CASSSMGGDEQYF. The CDR3 coding sequence is TGTGCCAGTAGCTCGATGGGGGGCGACGAGCAGTACTTC. V is TRBV19 and J is TRBJ2-7; tentatively, D is TRBD1 or TRBD2 (6 bases each). Germline CDR1 reads LNHDA; CDR2 reads SQIVND (reference sequence). This CDR3 comprises 13 residues. Trimming removed 6 bases at V and 5 bases at J, with 14 bases between. The full variable domain, completed using reference TRBV19 and TRBJ2-7, is DGGITQSPKYLFRKEGQNVTLSCEQNLNHDAMYWYRQDPGQGLRLIYYSQIVNDFQKGDIAEGYSVSREKKESFPLTVTSAQKNPTAFYLCASSSMGGDEQYFGPGTRLTVT.

The V call is TRBV5-6, the J call TRBJ1-5; D perhaps matches TRBD1 (6 bases). The V and J ends lost 0 bases and 2 bases respectively, with 15 bases between them. Germline CDR1 SGHDT, CDR2 YYEEEE. The CDR3 totals 17 residues. This chain's CDR3 is CASSLEGGLGGNQPQHF. In nucleotides, the CDR3 is TGTGCCAGCAGCTTGGAGGGGGGATTGGGAGGCAATCAGCCCCAGCATTTT.

V is TRBV18 and J is TRBJ2-7; D gene ambiguous. CDR3 length equals 13 residues. Trimming took off 0 bases at V and 3 bases at J, with 6 bases between the two ends. Germline-derived CDR1 and CDR2 are KGHSH and LQKENI. The DNA of the CDR3 is TGTGCCAGCTCACCACCGGCAGACTACGAGCAGTACTTC. It specifies CASSPPADYEQYF.

This chain joins TRBV5-4 and TRBJ2-5; TRBD2 agrees at 9 bases. This CDR3 is built from 15 residues. Germline CDR1 SGHNT, CDR2 YYREEE (reference sequence). The ends lost 4 bases at V and 1 base at J; junction bases unmatched: 5. This CDR3 is CASSLLLAGQETQYF. Written as DNA, the CDR3 is TGTGCCAGCAGCCTACTACTAGCGGGCCAAGAGACCCAGTACTTC.

The chain has TRBV3-1 (or the pseudogene TRBV3-2) and TRBJ1-2; D gene uncertain. Trimming stripped 2 bases from V and 7 bases from J, with 8 bases between. The germline V gene encodes CDR1 LGHDT and CDR2 YNNKEL (reference sequence). This CDR3 is built from 12 residues. The CDR3 DNA reads TGTGCCAGCAGCCAACTATCTAGTGGCTACACCTTC. This codes for CASSQLSSGYTF.

The J gene is TRBJ2-2, the V gene TRBV29-1, with D maybe TRBD1 (5 bases). V was clipped by 7 bases and J by 3 bases, with 12 bases between them. The CDR3 is made up of 13 amino acids. Germline assignment: CDR1 SQVTM and CDR2 ANQGSEA. The CDR3 here is CSAGQGHTGELFF. The CDR3 DNA follows: TGCAGCGCCGGCCAGGGTCACACCGGGGAGCTGTTTTTT.

The J gene is TRBJ2-7, the V gene TRBV2; no reliable D call. V was cut by 4 bases and J by 6 bases, with 16 bases left in between. The CDR3 covers 14 residues. The germline gives CDR1 SNHLY, CDR2 FYNNEI. The CDR3 region is CASSVWGLLSEQYF. CDR3 DNA sequence: TGTGCCAGCAGTGTATGGGGTCTCCTCTCCGAGCAGTACTTC.

The V gene is TRBV5-1, the J gene TRBJ2-7; 7 bases are a match to TRBD2. CDR3 length equals 15 residues. V gave up 0 bases and J gave up 5 bases; unmatched junction bases: 8. Germline assignment: CDR1 SGHRS and CDR2 YFSETQ. In DNA form, the CDR3 reads TGCGCCAGCAGCTTGGCCGTGCGGGAGAACGACGAGCAGTACTTC. Amino acids: CASSLAVRENDEQYF.

The chain carries TRBV12-5 and TRBJ2-3; TRBD2 might be the D (6 bases). Trimming left V 1 base short and J 0 bases short, with 11 bases between. This CDR3 spans 16 amino acids. Germline assignment: CDR1 LGHNT and CDR2 FRNRAP. CDR3 sequence: CASGLAGLLSTDTQYF. The CDR3 DNA reads TGTGCTAGTGGTTTGGCGGGACTGCTTAGCACAGATACGCAGTATTTT.

This clone is categorized as medium-sized. The chain recombines TRBV12-3 or TRBV12-4 with TRBJ2-2; no clear D. Trimming removed 1 base at V and 4 bases at J, with 4 bases between. The CDR3 runs 13 residues. The CDR3 sequence is CASSLETTGELFF. In DNA, the CDR3 is TGTGCCAGCAGTTTAGAAACCACCGGGGAGCTGTTTTTT.